This T cell receptor beta chain was captured in a study of shared clonotypes between healthy human individuals. Points from the study as a whole: Incompleteness in sorted-subset sequencing, despite large depth, was shown by rarefaction. The study generally estimated greater richness for naive than memory subsets.

Produced via immunoSEQ multiplex PCR; TCRdb's table is partial and in-frame only. The sample has about 1 million clones, about 75% seen once; the top ten hold 1.4% to 1.5%. This CDR3 has 15 residues. Germline V CDR1 and CDR2: SGHNT, YYREEE (reference sequence). Trimming took off 0 bases at V and 3 bases at J, with 9 bases between the two ends. Regarding this clone: The antigen is unknown.

The clonotype comes from a man between 18 and 35 years old in good health. The sample taken for sequencing was memory CD4+ T cells sorted from blood. As to subset: CD45RA-negative fraction. The gene calls are TRBV5-4 and TRBJ1-4; TRBD1 might be the D (5 bases). This CDR3 reads CASSLAQGANEKLFF. CDR3 nucleotides: TGTGCCAGCAGCTTGGCCCAGGGAGCTAATGAAAAACTGTTTTTT.